The 9 T cell receptor beta chains in this list originate from one sample, sequenced in a study of monozygotic twins with inflammatory bowel disease. After re-calling the 5' RACE reads, TCRdb lists one entry per CDR3 protein, DNA absent. This sample's table reports hundreds of thousands of distinct CDR3 sequences. Sequencing was carried out using blood. The source of these receptors is a human donor with ulcerative colitis or Crohn's disease, or a healthy co-twin of an affected twin (not recorded which).

The chain carries TRBV5-6 and TRBJ1-2; the D call from TCRdb, TRBD1, cannot be confirmed without DNA. Germline CDR1 is SGHDT and CDR2 is YYEEEE. The CDR3 covers 13 residues. The CDR3 protein is CASRFRGNYGYTF. The full variable domain, with the rest looked up from reference TRBV5-6 and TRBJ1-2, is DAGVTQSPTHLIKTRGQQVTLRCSPKSGHDTVSWYQQALGQGPQFIFQYYEEEERQRGNFPDRFSGHQFPNYSSELNVNALLLGDSALYLCASRFRGNYGYTFGSGTRLTVV.

The chain combines TRBV5-8 with TRBJ2-2. Germline V lookup: CDR1 SGHTS, CDR2 YDEGEE. This CDR3 comprises 13 residues. This CDR3 reads CASSLHGSKELFF.

This chain uses TRBV28 with TRBJ1-4. The germline V gene has CDR1 MDHEN and CDR2 SYDVKM. The CDR3 is made up of 15 amino acids. CDR3 amino acids: CASSLRRDWSEKLFF.

The rearrangement joins TRBV3-1 to TRBJ2-2; lacking DNA, the TRBD1 call made by TCRdb goes unchecked. In germline, CDR1 is LGHDT, CDR2 YNNKEL (reference sequence). The CDR3 has 16 residues. The CDR3 reads CASSPSWASGAGELFF.

V and J are TRBV29-1 and TRBJ2-3; TCRdb's assignment of TRBD2 cannot be checked, as there is no DNA. Germline CDR1 and CDR2: SQVTM and ANQGSEA. The CDR3 spans 14 residues. The CDR3 reads CSVAGLAGTDTQYF.

The chain combines TRBV19 with TRBJ2-2; TCRdb lists TRBD2, though no DNA is available to test this call. Germline loops: CDR1 LNHDA, CDR2 SQIVND (reference sequence). This CDR3 region has 14 residues. CDR3 protein: CASSPKAGTGELFF.

This rearrangement joins TRBV12-3 or TRBV12-4 to TRBJ2-2; TCRdb proposes TRBD1, but this gene call is untestable without DNA. The CDR3 sequence is 12 residues long. The CDR3: CASTGGPGELFF.

The rearrangement joins TRBV12-3 or TRBV12-4 to TRBJ2-5; the D call from TCRdb, TRBD2, cannot be confirmed without DNA. The CDR3 has 17 residues. The CDR3 reads CASSLSWRLGGAGPQYF.

The rearrangement joins TRBV10-3 to TRBJ1-2; TCRdb outputs TRBD1, but without DNA this stays unchecked. Germline V gene data show CDR1 as ENHRY and CDR2 as SYGVKD. This CDR3 comprises 13 residues. CDR3 sequence: CAIGGNRGHGYTF.